Listed here are 13 T cell receptor beta chains from one sample, sequenced in a study of T cell repertoires in cytomegalovirus infection. MiXCR, run by TCRdb on the reads, gives a single entry per CDR3 protein. The profile shows some 350,000 distinct CDR3 sequences, roughly 34% of them singletons. Their target antigens are unknown. The source material was cultured PBMCs, sampled from culture after CMV antigen stimulation. The receptors were gathered from a human donor in good health (CMV status not recorded). Some clones in this sample may be carry-over from other donors' samples.

This sequence joins TRBV12-3 or TRBV12-4 and TRBJ1-5; the match to TRBD1 covers 7 bases. CDR3 length equals 15 residues. J gave up 6 bases and V 7 bases, and 12 bases lay outside the gene matches. The CDR3 loop is CASTPTGLSGQPQHF. Here the CDR3 DNA reads TGTGCCAGCACCCCGACAGGGTTGTCCGGTCAGCCCCAGCATTTT.

This clonotype was seen more than once but under ten times. V gene TRBV2 combines with J gene TRBJ2-5; weak D call: TRBD1 (7 bases). Germline-derived CDR1 and CDR2 are SNHLY and FYNNEI. Trimming took 6 bases from V and 1 from J, leaving 18 bases between them. This CDR3 spans 16 amino acids. CDR3 DNA sequence: TGTGCCAGCAGACGACAGGGACGGGGGATCCAAGAGACCCAGTACTTC. It yields the protein CASRRQGRGIQETQYF. Complete variable domain (other parts from reference TRBV2 and TRBJ2-5): EPEVTQTPSHQVTQMGQEVILRCVPISNHLYFYWYRQILGQKVEFLVSFYNNEISEKSEIFDDQFSVERPDGSNFTLKIRSTKLEDSAMYFCASRRQGRGIQETQYFGPGTRLLVL.

This clonotype was detected ten times or more. The rearrangement uses TRBV7-9 and TRBJ1-5, with D unresolved. The CDR3 runs 17 residues. Trimming took off 1 base at V and 0 bases at J, with 13 bases between the two ends. Germline V gene sequence: CDR1 SEHNR, CDR2 FQNEAQ (reference sequence). The CDR3 sequence is CASSLEAGLLSNQPQHF. In DNA form, the CDR3 reads TGTGCCAGCAGCTTAGAAGCAGGCTTACTTAGCAATCAGCCCCAGCATTTT.

V usage is TRBV27 and J usage is TRBJ2-5, with a tentative D call TRBD2 (7 bases). Germline CDR1 reads MNHEY; CDR2 reads SMNVEV (reference sequence). The CDR3 has 16 residues. V was cut by 6 bases and J by 4 bases, with 21 bases left in between. In DNA, the CDR3 is TGTGCCAGCAGACCCCGTGGGGAGGGGGTTAGAGAGACCCAGTACTTC. Amino acids: CASRPRGEGVRETQYF.

V is TRBV7-2 and J is TRBJ2-1, with D unresolved. This CDR3 contains 11 residues. CDR1 SGHTA and CDR2 FQGNSA come from the germline V gene. V lost 0 bases and J 9 bases, leaving 3 bases between the germline ends. CDR3 nucleotide sequence: TGTGCCAGCAGCTTAGCTTCTGAGCAGTTCTTC. Translating gives CASSLASEQFF.

V and J are TRBV4-1 and TRBJ2-7, with TRBD1 matching 7 bases. Germline loops: CDR1 MGHRA, CDR2 YSYEKL. The CDR3 consists of 16 residues. Trimming cost V 3 bases and J 1 base; bases outside gene matches: 9. CDR3 DNA: TGCGCCAGCAGCCAGACCCAGACAGGGTTGTCCTACGAGCAGTACTTC. Its translation: CASSQTQTGLSYEQYF.

This rearrangement joins TRBV11-3 to TRBJ2-5; TRBD1 agrees at 9 bases. This CDR3 comprises 15 residues. Germline CDR1 SGHNT, CDR2 YENEEA. Trimming cost V 3 bases and J 9 bases; bases outside gene matches: 11. The CDR3 protein is CASSFWTGATNPQYF. The CDR3, as DNA: TGTGCCAGCAGCTTCTGGACAGGGGCCACGAATCCCCAGTACTTC. The complete variable domain, with remaining parts taken from reference TRBV11-3 and TRBJ2-5, reads EAGVVQSPRYKIIEKKQPVAFWCNPISGHNTLYWYLQNLGQGPELLIRYENEEAVDDSQLPKDRFSAERLKGVDSTLKIQPAELGDSAVYLCASSFWTGATNPQYFGPGTRLLVL.

The chain is built from TRBV12-5 and TRBJ2-2; D call uncertain. Trimming took off 8 bases at V and 5 bases at J, with 12 bases between the two ends. Germline V lookup: CDR1 LGHNT, CDR2 FRNRAP. CDR3 length equals 13 residues. This CDR3 reads CASYGQVTGELFF. The CDR3 nucleotides are TGTGCTAGTTACGGGCAAGTAACCGGGGAGCTGTTTTTT. Variable domain in full (rest from reference TRBV12-5 and TRBJ2-2): DARVTQTPRHKVTEMGQEVTMRCQPILGHNTVFWYRQTMMQGLELLAYFRNRAPLDDSGMPKDRFSAEMPDATLATLKIQPSEPRDSAVYFCASYGQVTGELFFGEGSRLTVL.

This clonotype was recorded many times. This rearrangement joins TRBV4-1 to TRBJ2-5; 7 nucleotides line up with TRBD1. The CDR3 is 17 residues long. Germline-derived CDR1 and CDR2 are MGHRA and YSYEKL. V was pared by 0 bases and J by 0 bases, with 7 bases of the junction left unmatched. This CDR3 reads CASSQDWATGDQETQYF. The CDR3 DNA sequence: TGCGCCAGCAGCCAAGATTGGGCTACAGGGGACCAAGAGACCCAGTACTTC.

This clonotype appeared a few times. The chain has TRBV4-1 and TRBJ2-4; a weak D match, TRBD1 (5 bases). The CDR3 contains 15 residues. Germline CDR1 MGHRA, CDR2 YSYEKL. Trimming took off 4 bases at V and 0 bases at J, with 10 bases between the two ends. The chain's CDR3 is CASSLLGQAKNIQYF. The CDR3 DNA reads TGCGCCAGCAGCCTTTTGGGGCAAGCCAAAAACATTCAGTACTTC.

There are a few counts of this clonotype. The rearrangement uses TRBV12-3 or TRBV12-4 and TRBJ2-5; TRBD1 is a possible D gene (5 bases). CDR3 length: 14 amino acids. Trimming took off 8 bases at V and 2 bases at J, with 15 bases between the two ends. The CDR3 reads CASGTGVQQETQYF. CDR3 DNA sequence: TGTGCCAGCGGCACAGGAGTGCAGCAAGAGACCCAGTACTTC.

This clonotype was counted between two and nine times. The V gene is TRBV5-1, the J gene TRBJ2-5; 7 positions agree with TRBD2. V was clipped by 6 bases and J by 1 base; unmatched bases: 9. The germline V gene encodes CDR1 SGHRS and CDR2 YFSETQ. The CDR3 spans 15 residues. CDR3 protein: CASTRNSGPQETQYF. The CDR3 region has the DNA TGCGCCAGCACACGAAATAGCGGGCCCCAAGAGACCCAGTACTTC.

V usage is TRBV12-3 or TRBV12-4 and J usage is TRBJ1-6; a possible D gene is TRBD1 (5 bases). This CDR3 is 13 amino acids long. V dropped 6 bases and J dropped 7 bases, with 10 bases sitting between them. CDR3 amino acids: CASRTGANSPLHF. CDR3 nucleotides: TGTGCCAGCAGAACCGGGGCGAATTCACCCCTCCACTTT.